The 9 T cell receptor beta chains presented below share a single source sample, sequenced in a study of identifying expanded T cells in peripheral blood. Sequencing was performed with immunoSEQ multiplex PCR; in TCRdb, only in-frame clones are kept and a portion is missing. Here the sample spans around 85,000 clones, over 75% being singletons. Sequences were obtained from blood. The receptors derive from a person aged 18 to 75 in good health.

This rearrangement joins TRBV7-9 to TRBJ1-4; possible D gene TRBD1, 6 bases. The CDR3 sequence is 15 residues long. The V gene lost 5 bases and the J gene lost 4 bases, with 14 bases spanning the gap. Germline V gene data show CDR1 as SEHNR and CDR2 as FQNEAQ (reference sequence). In nucleotides, the CDR3 is TGTGCCAGCAGCCCCACGACAGGTTTTAATGAAAAACTGTTTTTT. This sequence encodes CASSPTTGFNEKLFF.

This clone has only one observation. V and J are TRBV19 and TRBJ2-1; no clear D. V lost 3 bases, J lost 8 bases, and 11 bases lay in between. The CDR3 has 13 residues. Germline CDR1 LNHDA, CDR2 SQIVND (reference sequence). CDR3 coding DNA: TGTGCCAGTAGTATTAGGGTCGGTGATGAGCAGTTCTTC. This encodes CASSIRVGDEQFF.

V and J are TRBV7-8 and TRBJ2-1; 7 nucleotides line up with TRBD2. The V segment lost 0 bases and the J segment 7 bases; nucleotides outside the gene matches: 3. This CDR3 region has 14 residues. Per germline, CDR1 SGHVS and CDR2 FQNEAQ. The CDR3 loop is CASSLAGGTNEQFF. The CDR3 DNA follows: TGTGCCAGCAGCTTAGCGGGGGGGACTAATGAGCAGTTCTTC.

This clone was recorded once. The chain combines TRBV5-1 with TRBJ2-1; 10 bases line up with TRBD2. The CDR3 is 14 amino acids. Germline CDR1 and CDR2: SGHRS and YFSETQ. The ends lost 1 base at V and 6 bases at J; junction bases unmatched: 1. CDR3 sequence: CASSLTSGTNEQFF. The DNA for the CDR3 is TGCGCCAGCAGCTTGACTAGCGGGACCAATGAGCAGTTCTTC.

The table lists this clone with a few counts. The V and J genes are TRBV20-1 and TRBJ1-1; D not certain. The CDR3 consists of 11 residues. V lost 1 base and J lost 7, with 7 bases in between. CDR1 is DFQATT, CDR2 SNEGSKA, per germline (reference sequence). CDR3 in amino acids: CSARGGVEAFF. CDR3 sequence (DNA): TGCAGTGCTAGAGGCGGGGTTGAAGCTTTCTTT.

The gene calls are TRBV2 and TRBJ2-5, with unresolved D. Germline lookup yields CDR1 SNHLY and CDR2 FYNNEI. Trimming left V 5 bases short and J 3 bases short, with 4 bases between. The CDR3 is made up of 11 amino acids. The DNA of the CDR3 is TGTGCCAGCAGTCTAAAAGAGACCCAGTACTTC. This codes for CASSLKETQYF.

CDR3 nucleotides: TGTGCCAGCAGTACTAGTTGGGATACGCAGTATTTT. Translated, it gives CASSTSWDTQYF. The chain uses TRBV11-2 and TRBJ2-3; a possible D gene is TRBD2 (5 bases). The CDR3 covers 12 residues. Trimming stripped 6 bases from V and 6 bases from J, with 10 bases between. Germline values: CDR1 SGHAT, CDR2 FQNNGV.

The chain links TRBV28 to TRBJ2-5; 8 bases match TRBD2. In germline, CDR1 is MDHEN, CDR2 SYDVKM. The CDR3 spans 15 residues. The J segment lost 3 bases and the V segment lost 4 bases, leaving 7 bases of the junction unmatched. The CDR3 bases are TGTGCCAGCAGTTCGTTAACTAGCGGAAAAGAGACCCAGTACTTC. The encoded protein is CASSSLTSGKETQYF. The full variable domain, rest sourced from reference TRBV28 and TRBJ2-5, is DVKVTQSSRYLVKRTGEKVFLECVQDMDHENMFWYRQDPGLGLRLIYFSYDVKMKEKGDIPEGYSVSREKKERFSLILESASTNQTSMYLCASSSLTSGKETQYFGPGTRLLVL.

The rearrangement links TRBV9 to TRBJ1-3; perhaps TRBD1 as D (6 bases). Trimming cost V 4 bases and J 7 bases, with 24 bases left between them. The CDR3 consists of 17 residues. CDR1 SGDLS and CDR2 YYNGEE come from the germline V gene. The CDR3 reads CASSLRTEGAPGNTIYF. The CDR3 DNA follows: TGTGCCAGCAGCCTTCGGACAGAAGGCGCGCCCGGGAACACCATATATTTT.